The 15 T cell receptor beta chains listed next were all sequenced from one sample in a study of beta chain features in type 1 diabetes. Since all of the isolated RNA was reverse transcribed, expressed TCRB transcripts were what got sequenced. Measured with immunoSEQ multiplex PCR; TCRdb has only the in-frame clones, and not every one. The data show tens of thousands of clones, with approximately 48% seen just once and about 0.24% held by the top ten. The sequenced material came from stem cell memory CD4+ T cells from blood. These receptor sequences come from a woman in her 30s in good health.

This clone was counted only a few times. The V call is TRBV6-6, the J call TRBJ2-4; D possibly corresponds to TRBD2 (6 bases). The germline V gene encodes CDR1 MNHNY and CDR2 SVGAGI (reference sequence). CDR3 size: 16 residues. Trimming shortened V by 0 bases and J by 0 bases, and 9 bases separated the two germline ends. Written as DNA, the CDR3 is TGTGCCAGCAGTTACTCTGGAGCGGGAGCCAAAAACATTCAGTACTTC. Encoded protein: CASSYSGAGAKNIQYF.

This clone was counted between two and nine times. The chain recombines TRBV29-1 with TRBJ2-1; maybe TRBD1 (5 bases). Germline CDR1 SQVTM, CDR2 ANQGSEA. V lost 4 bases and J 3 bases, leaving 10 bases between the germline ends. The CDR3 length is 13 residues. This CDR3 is CSVGGQDYNEQFF. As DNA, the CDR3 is TGCAGCGTTGGCGGACAAGACTACAATGAGCAGTTCTTC.

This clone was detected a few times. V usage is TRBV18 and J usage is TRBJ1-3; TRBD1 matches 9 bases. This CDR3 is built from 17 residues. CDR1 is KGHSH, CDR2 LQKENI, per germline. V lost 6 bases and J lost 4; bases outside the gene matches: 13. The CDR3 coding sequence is TGTGCCAGCTCCCCCGGCCGGGACAGGGTGTTCGGAAACACCATATATTTT. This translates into CASSPGRDRVFGNTIYF.

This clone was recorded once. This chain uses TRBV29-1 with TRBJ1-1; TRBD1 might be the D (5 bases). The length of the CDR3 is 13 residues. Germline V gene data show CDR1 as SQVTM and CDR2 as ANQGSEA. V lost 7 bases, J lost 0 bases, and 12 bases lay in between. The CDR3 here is CSAIDSVNTEAFF. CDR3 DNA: TGCAGCGCTATAGACAGCGTGAACACTGAAGCTTTCTTT.

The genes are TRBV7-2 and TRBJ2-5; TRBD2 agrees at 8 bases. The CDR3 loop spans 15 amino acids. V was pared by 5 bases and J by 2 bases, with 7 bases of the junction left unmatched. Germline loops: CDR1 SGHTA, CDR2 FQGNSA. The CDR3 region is CASSRVTSAQETQYF. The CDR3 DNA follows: TGTGCCAGCAGCCGGGTGACTAGCGCGCAAGAGACCCAGTACTTC.

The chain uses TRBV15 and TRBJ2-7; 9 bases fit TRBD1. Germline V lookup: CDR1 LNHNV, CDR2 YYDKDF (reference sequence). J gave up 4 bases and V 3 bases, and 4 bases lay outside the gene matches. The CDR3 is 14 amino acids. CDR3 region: CATSSRDRVYEQYF. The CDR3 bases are TGTGCCACCAGCAGCCGGGACAGGGTTTACGAGCAGTACTTC.

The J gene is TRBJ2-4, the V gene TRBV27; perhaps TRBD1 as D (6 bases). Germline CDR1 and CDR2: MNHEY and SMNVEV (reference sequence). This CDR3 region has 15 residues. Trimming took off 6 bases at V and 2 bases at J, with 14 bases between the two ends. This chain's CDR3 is CASRPNRESKNIQYF. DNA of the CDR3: TGTGCCAGCAGACCCAACAGGGAGTCCAAAAACATTCAGTACTTC.

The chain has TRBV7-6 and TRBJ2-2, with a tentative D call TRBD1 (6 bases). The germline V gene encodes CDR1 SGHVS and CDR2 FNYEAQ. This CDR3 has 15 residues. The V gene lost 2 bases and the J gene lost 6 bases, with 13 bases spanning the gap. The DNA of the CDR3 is TGTGCCAGCAGCTTACGCAGGGGACAAGCCGGGGAGCTGTTTTTT. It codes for CASSLRRGQAGELFF.

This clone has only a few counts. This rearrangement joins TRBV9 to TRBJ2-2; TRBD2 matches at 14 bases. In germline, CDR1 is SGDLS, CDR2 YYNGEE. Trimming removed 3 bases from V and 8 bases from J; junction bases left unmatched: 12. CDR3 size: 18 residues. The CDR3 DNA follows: TGTGCCAGCAGCGGAGGGACTAGCGGGAGTTTGGGTCATGGGGAGCTGTTTTTT. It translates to CASSGGTSGSLGHGELFF.

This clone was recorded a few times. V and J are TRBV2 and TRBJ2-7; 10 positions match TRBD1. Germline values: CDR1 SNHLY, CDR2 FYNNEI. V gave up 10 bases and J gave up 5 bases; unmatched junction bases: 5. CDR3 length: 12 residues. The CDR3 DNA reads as TGTGCCATCGGGACAGGGGATCACGAGCAGTACTTC. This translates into CAIGTGDHEQYF. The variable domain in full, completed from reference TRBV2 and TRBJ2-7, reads EPEVTQTPSHQVTQMGQEVILRCVPISNHLYFYWYRQILGQKVEFLVSFYNNEISEKSEIFDDQFSVERPDGSNFTLKIRSTKLEDSAMYFCAIGTGDHEQYFGPGTRLTVT.

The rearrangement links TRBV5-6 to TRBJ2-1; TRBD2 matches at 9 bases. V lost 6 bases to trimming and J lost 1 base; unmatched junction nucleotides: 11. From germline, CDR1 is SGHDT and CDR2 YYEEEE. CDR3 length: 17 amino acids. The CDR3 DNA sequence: TGTGCCAGCACCGAGGGAGCTAGCGGGATTTCCTACAATGAGCAGTTCTTC. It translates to CASTEGASGISYNEQFF.

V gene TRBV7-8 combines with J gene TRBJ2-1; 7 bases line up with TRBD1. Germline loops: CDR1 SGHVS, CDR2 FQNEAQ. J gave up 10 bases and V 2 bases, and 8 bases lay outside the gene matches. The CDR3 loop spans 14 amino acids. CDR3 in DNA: TGTGCCAGCAGCTTATCACAGGGGTCGGTCGAGCAGTTCTTC. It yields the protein CASSLSQGSVEQFF.

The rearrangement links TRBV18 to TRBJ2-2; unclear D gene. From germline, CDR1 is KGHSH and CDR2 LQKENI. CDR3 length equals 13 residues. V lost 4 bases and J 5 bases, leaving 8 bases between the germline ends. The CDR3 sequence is CASSQLLTGELFF. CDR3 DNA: TGTGCCAGCTCACAGCTCCTGACCGGGGAGCTGTTTTTT.

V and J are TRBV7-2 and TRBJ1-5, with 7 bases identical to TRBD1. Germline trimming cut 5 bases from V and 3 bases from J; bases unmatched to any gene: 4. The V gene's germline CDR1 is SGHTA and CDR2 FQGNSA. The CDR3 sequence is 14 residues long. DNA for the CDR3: TGTGCCAGCAGCACGGGACAGACCAATCAGCCCCAGCATTTT. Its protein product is CASSTGQTNQPQHF. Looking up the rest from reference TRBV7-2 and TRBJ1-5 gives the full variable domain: GAGVSQSPSNKVTEKGKDVELRCDPISGHTALYWYRQSLGQGLEFLIYFQGNSAPDKSGLPSDRFSAERTGGSVSTLTIQRTQQEDSAVYLCASSTGQTNQPQHFGDGTRLSIL.

The CDR3 sequence: CASRPGQGDTEAFF. The DNA for the CDR3 is TGTGCCAGCAGACCTGGACAGGGGGACACTGAAGCTTTCTTT. V is TRBV28 and J is TRBJ1-1; 10 bases fit TRBD1. The CDR3 extends over 14 amino acids. Looked up from germline, CDR1 is MDHEN and CDR2 is SYDVKM. The ends lost 6 bases at V and 3 bases at J; junction bases unmatched: 4. Complete variable domain (other parts from reference TRBV28 and TRBJ1-1): DVKVTQSSRYLVKRTGEKVFLECVQDMDHENMFWYRQDPGLGLRLIYFSYDVKMKEKGDIPEGYSVSREKKERFSLILESASTNQTSMYLCASRPGQGDTEAFFGQGTRLTVV.